This T cell receptor beta chain is from a study of cytomegalovirus exposure and HLA in healthy donors. The PCR employed 60 Vbeta primers together with 13 Jbeta primers. The protocol was immunoSEQ multiplex PCR, while the TCRdb copy is restricted to in-frame clones and leaves out a portion. The sample includes some 150,000 clones, 55% to 80% of them seen just once. The V segment lost 3 bases and the J segment 4 bases; nucleotides outside the gene matches: 4. This CDR3 region has 15 residues. CDR1 SGDLS and CDR2 YYNGEE come from the germline V gene. A remark on this clone: Antigen: not known.

Study results and caveats: In presence/absence analyses, roughly uniform sequencing depth across donors was assumed. CMV antigen specificity of a few CMV-associated chains was confirmed in vitro.

The chain recombines TRBV9 with TRBJ2-1, with 10 bases matching TRBD2. The TCR sequence derives from a woman aged 55-69 years in good health and CMV-seropositive. Sequenced sample: PBMCs. The CDR3 reads CASSELAGEYNEQFF. The CDR3 DNA is TGTGCCAGCAGCGAGCTAGCGGGAGAATACAATGAGCAGTTCTTC.